This TCR beta chain was identified in a study of identical twins. This clonotype was seen a few times. TCRdb fed the 5' RACE reads into MiXCR, producing one record per CDR3 protein. The data show about 690,000 distinct CDR3 sequences, about 20% seen once. After removal of 6 bases from V and 8 bases from J, the junction contained 8 bases not matched to a gene. Germline V gene lookup returns CDR1 SNHLY and CDR2 FYNNEI. The CDR3 length is 14 residues. The data also belong to a second study, concerning T cells expressing NK-cell markers. From that paper: In several experiments, an anti-gamma-delta TCR antibody restricted sorting to alpha-beta TCR T cells.

The V call is TRBV2, the J call TRBJ2-1; 9 bases match TRBD1. The TCR was taken from a woman aged 18-29 years in good health. Sequencing was performed on PBMCs. The DNA of the CDR3 is TGTGCCAGCAGGCACGGGACAGGGTACGATGAGCAGTTCTTC. Protein product: CASRHGTGYDEQFF.